The entry below gives a single TCR beta chain sequence along with its context. Use of 60 Vbeta and 13 Jbeta primers characterized the PCR. Sequenced by immunoSEQ multiplex PCR; TCRdb stores in-frame clones only, minus some. The sample records about 150,000 clones, around 9.6% being singletons. These data come from a study of cytomegalovirus exposure and HLA in healthy donors. This receptor was taken from a male donor in good health and CMV-seronegative. The sample comprised PBMCs.

The CDR3 bases are TGTGCCAGCAGCTTAAAAGGGGGCGTTGAGACCCAGTACTTC. It codes for CASSLKGGVETQYF. The V call is TRBV9, the J call TRBJ2-5; 7 bases are a match to TRBD1. Germline-derived CDR1 and CDR2 are SGDLS and YYNGEE. This CDR3 has 14 residues. J lost 5 bases, V lost 4 bases, and 8 bases had no gene match. Full variable domain (rest looked up from reference TRBV9 and TRBJ2-5): DSGVTQTPKHLITATGQRVTLRCSPRSGDLSVYWYQQSLDQGLQFLIQYYNGEERAKGNILERFSAQQFPDLHSELNLSSLELGDSALYFCASSLKGGVETQYFGPGTRLLVL.